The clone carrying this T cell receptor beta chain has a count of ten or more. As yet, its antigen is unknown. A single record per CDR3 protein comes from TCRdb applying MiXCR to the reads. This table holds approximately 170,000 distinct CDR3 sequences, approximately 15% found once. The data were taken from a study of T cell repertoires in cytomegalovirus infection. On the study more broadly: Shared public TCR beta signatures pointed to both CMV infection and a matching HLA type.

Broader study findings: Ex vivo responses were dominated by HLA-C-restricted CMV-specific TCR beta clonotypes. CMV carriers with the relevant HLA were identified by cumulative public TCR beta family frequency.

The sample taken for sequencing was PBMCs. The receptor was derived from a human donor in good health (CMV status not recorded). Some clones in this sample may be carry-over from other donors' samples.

In DNA, the CDR3 is TGTGCCAGCAGCCTTGATGCGGGTCGGAGTGAAGCTTTCTTT. As protein: CASSLDAGRSEAFF. The gene calls are TRBV7-3 and TRBJ1-1; D remains ambiguous. V was clipped by 5 bases and J by 7 bases, with 17 bases between them. Germline CDR1 is SGHTA and CDR2 is FQGTGA. This CDR3 is 14 amino acids long.